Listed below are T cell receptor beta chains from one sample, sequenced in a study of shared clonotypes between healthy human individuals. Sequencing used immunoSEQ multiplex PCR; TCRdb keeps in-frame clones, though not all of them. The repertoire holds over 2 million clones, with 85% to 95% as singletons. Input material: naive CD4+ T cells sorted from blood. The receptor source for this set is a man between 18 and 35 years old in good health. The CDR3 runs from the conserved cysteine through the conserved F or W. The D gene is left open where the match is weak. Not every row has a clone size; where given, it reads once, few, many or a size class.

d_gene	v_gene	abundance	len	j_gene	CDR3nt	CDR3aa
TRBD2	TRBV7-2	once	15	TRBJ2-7	TGTGCCAGCAGCGGGGGACTAGAGAGCTCCTACGAGCAGTACTTC	CASSGGLESSYEQYF
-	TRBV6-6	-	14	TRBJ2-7	TGTGCCAGCAGTTATCTCAGGGGATCCTACGAGCAGTACTTC	CASSYLRGSYEQYF
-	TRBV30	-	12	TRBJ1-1	TGTGCCTGGAGTTGGGAGTACACTGAAGCTTTCTTT	CAWSWEYTEAFF
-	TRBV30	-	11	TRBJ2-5	TGTGCCTCAAGGGAACAAGAGACCCAGTACTTC	CASREQETQYF
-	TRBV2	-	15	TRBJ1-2	TGTGCCAGCCGCCAGCCAGGGATTGGAAACTATGGCTACACCTTC	CASRQPGIGNYGYTF
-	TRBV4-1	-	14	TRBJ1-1	TGCGCCAGCAGCCAAGGATTATGGAACACTGAAGCTTTCTTT	CASSQGLWNTEAFF
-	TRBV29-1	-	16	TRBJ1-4	TGCAGCGTTGAGGGCGGCCGTACAGCAACTAATGAAAAACTGTTTTTT	CSVEGGRTATNEKLFF
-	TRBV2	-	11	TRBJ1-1	TGTGCCAGCAGTTTGGACACTGAAGCTTTCTTT	CASSLDTEAFF
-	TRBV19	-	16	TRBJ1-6	TGTGCCAGTAGTATAGGTCGGGGATCCTATAATTCACCCCTCCACTTT	CASSIGRGSYNSPLHF
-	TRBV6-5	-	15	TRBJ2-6	TGTGCCAGCACCGATCGGGGGTCTGGGGCCAACGTCCTGACTTTC	CASTDRGSGANVLTF
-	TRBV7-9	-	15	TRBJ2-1	TGTGCCAGCAGCGCAGACATTAGCTCCTACAATGAGCAGTTCTTC	CASSADISSYNEQFF
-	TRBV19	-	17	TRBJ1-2	TGTGCCAGTAGTACCGCTAAACTTGACAGTTTAGTCAGTGGCTACACCTTC	CASSTAKLDSLVSGYTF
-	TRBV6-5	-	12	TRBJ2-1	TGTGCCAGCAGTTTAAGCACCAATGAGCAGTTCTTC	CASSLSTNEQFF
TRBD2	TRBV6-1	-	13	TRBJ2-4	TGTGCCAGCAGTTCGACTAGCGGGAACATTCAGTACTTC	CASSSTSGNIQYF
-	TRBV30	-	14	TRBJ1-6	TGTGCCTGGAGAAATACAGGATATAATTCACCCCTCCACTTT	CAWRNTGYNSPLHF
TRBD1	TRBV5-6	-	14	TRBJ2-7	TGTGCCAGCAGCTTACCGGGACAGAGCTACGAGCAGTACTTC	CASSLPGQSYEQYF
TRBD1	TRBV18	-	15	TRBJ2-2	TGTGCCAGCTCGTCCGGGACAGGGGTTACCGGGGAGCTGTTTTTT	CASSSGTGVTGELFF
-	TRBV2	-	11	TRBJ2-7	TGTGCCAGCTCCTCCTTGGGCGAGCAGTACTTC	CASSSLGEQYF
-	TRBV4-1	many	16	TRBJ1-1	TGCGCCAGCAGCCAAGAGGACGGGGTTGGGAACACTGAAGCTTTCTTT	CASSQEDGVGNTEAFF
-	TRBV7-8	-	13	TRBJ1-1	TGTGCCAGCAGCCTCGACAGGAACACTGAAGCTTTCTTT	CASSLDRNTEAFF
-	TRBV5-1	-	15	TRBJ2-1	TGCGCCAGCAGCTTGGGAGCGGGACACTACAATGAGCAGTTCTTC	CASSLGAGHYNEQFF
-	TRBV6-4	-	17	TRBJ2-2	TGTGCCAGCCCCCTTTCAGGTCCCAAACAAAACACCGGGGAGCTGTTTTTT	CASPLSGPKQNTGELFF
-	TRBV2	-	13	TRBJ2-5	TGTGCCAGCAGTGAGAGGGAGCCAGAGACCCAGTACTTC	CASSEREPETQYF
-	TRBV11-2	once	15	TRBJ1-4	TGTGCCAGCAGCTTAGATCAGGGGTGGGGTGAAAAACTGTTTTTT	CASSLDQGWGEKLFF
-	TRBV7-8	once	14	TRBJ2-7	TGTGCCAGCAGCTTAGAGGGGACATCTTGGGAGCAGTACTTC	CASSLEGTSWEQYF
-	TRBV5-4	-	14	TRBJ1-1	TGTGCCAGCAGCTTGGGGGGGATGAACACTGAAGCTTTCTTT	CASSLGGMNTEAFF
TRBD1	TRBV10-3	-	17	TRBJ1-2	TGTGCCATCAGTGAGGGAGAACCAAGGGACAGCCAATATGGCTACACCTTC	CAISEGEPRDSQYGYTF
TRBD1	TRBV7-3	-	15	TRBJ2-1	TGTGCCAGCAGCTTGGATGGGACAGTATACAATGAGCAGTTCTTC	CASSLDGTVYNEQFF
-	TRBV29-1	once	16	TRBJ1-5	TGCAGCGTTGAAGATCACGACAGACCTTTCAATCAGCCCCAGCATTTT	CSVEDHDRPFNQPQHF
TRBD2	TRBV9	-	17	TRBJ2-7	TGTGCCAGCAGCGGACCGTCTACTAGCGGAGTTACCTACGAGCAGTACTTC	CASSGPSTSGVTYEQYF
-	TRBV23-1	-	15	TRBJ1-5	TGCGCCAGCAGTCAATCGGCCAAGATTCAGCAGCCCCAGCATTTT	CASSQSAKIQQPQHF
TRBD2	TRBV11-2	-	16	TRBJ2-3	TGTGCCAGCAGTCTTAGGAGGCGGGGGGTAGGAGATACGCAGTATTTT	CASSLRRRGVGDTQYF
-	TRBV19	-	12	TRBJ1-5	TGTGCCAGTAGTGCAGGGGTTAGGACCCAGCATTTT	CASSAGVRTQHF
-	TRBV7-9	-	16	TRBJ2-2	TGTGCCAGCAGCTTATCGGGCTCTGCGAACACCGGGGAGCTGTTTTTT	CASSLSGSANTGELFF
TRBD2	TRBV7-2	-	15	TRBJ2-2	TGTGCCAGCAGCTTGCTAGCGGGAGGTCCCGGGGAGCTGTTTTTT	CASSLLAGGPGELFF
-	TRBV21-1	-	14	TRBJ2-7	TGTGCCAGCAGCTGTCTAGCGGGATTTTACGAGCAGTACTTC	CASSCLAGFYEQYF